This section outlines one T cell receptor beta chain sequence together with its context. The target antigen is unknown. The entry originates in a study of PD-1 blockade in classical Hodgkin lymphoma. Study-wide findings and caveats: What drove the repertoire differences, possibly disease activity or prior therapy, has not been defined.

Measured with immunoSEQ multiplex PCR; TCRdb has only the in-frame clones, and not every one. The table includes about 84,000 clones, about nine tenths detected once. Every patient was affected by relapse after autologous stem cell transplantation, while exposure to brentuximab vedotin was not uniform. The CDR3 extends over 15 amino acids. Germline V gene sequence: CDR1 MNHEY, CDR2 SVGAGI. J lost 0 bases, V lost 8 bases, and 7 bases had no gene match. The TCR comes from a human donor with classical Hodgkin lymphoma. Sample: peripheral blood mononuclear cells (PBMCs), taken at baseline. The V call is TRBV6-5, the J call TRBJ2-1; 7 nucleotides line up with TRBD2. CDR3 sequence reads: CASSHWGGSYNEQFF. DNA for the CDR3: TGTGCCAGCTCTCACTGGGGGGGCTCCTACAATGAGCAGTTCTTC.